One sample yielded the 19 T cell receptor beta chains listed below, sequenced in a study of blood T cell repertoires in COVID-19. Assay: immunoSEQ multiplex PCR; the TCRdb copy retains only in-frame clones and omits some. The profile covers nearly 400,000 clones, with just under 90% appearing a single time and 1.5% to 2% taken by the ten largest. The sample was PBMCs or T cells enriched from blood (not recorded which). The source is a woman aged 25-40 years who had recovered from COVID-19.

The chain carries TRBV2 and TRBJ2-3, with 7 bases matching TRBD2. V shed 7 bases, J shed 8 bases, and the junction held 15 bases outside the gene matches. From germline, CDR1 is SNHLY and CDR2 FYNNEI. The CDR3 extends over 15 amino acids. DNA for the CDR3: TGTGCCAGCACCGAAGGAGGGACTACCAGCGGTACGCAGTATTTT. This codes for CASTEGGTTSGTQYF.

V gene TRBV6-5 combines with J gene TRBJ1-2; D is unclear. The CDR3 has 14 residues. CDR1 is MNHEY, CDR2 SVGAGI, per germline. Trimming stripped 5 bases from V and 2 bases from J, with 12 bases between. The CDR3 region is CASSSLSGNYGYTF. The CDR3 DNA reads TGTGCCAGCAGTAGCCTCTCGGGAAACTATGGCTACACCTTC.

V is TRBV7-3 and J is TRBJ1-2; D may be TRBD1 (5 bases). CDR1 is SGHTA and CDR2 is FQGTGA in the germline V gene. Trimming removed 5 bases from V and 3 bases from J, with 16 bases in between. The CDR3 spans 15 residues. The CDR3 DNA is TGTGCCAGCAGCCCCGGGACTACTTTAGACTATGGCTACACCTTC. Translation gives CASSPGTTLDYGYTF.

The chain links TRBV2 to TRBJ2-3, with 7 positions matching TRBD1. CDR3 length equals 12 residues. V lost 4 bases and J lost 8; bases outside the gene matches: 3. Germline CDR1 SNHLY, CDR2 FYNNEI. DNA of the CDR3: TGTGCCAGCAGTGTCACAGGGGTTACGCAGTATTTT. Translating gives CASSVTGVTQYF.

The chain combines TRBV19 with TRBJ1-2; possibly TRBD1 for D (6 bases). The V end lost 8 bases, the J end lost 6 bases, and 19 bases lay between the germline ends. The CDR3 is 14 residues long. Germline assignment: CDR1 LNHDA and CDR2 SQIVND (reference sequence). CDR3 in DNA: TGTGCCAGTTCCTGGACGGGGGGCGGTAATGGCTACACCTTC. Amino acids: CASSWTGGGNGYTF.

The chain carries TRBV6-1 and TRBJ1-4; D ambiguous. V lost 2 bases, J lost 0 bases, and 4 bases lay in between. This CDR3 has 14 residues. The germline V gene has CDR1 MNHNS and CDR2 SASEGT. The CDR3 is CASSEQTTNEKLFF. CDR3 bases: TGTGCCAGCAGTGAACAGACAACTAATGAAAAACTGTTTTTT.

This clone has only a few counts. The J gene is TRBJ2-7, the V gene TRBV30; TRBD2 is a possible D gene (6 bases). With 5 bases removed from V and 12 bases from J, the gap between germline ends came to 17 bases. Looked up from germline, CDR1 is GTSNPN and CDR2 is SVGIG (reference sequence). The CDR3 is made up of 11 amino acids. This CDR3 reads CAWWEDGRPYF. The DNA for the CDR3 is TGTGCCTGGTGGGAGGACGGTCGGCCGTACTTC.

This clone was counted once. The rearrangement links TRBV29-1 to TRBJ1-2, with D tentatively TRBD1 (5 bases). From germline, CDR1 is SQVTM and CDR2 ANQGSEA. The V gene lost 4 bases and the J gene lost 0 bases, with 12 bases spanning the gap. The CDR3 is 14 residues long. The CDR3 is CSVGNGGANYGYTF. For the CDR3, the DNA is TGCAGCGTTGGGAACGGGGGAGCTAACTATGGCTACACCTTC. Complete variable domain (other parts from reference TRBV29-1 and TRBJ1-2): SAVISQKPSRDICQRGTSLTIQCQVDSQVTMMFWYRQQPGQSLTLIATANQGSEATYESGFVIDKFPISRPNLTFSTLTVSNMSPEDSSIYLCSVGNGGANYGYTFGSGTRLTVV.

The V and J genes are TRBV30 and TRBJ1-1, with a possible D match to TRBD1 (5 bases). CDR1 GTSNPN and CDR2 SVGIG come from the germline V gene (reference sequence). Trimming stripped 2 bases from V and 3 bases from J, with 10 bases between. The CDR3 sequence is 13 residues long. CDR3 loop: CAWSLTGHTEAFF. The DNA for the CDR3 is TGTGCCTGGAGTCTAACAGGTCACACTGAAGCTTTCTTT.

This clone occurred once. The DNA of the CDR3 is TGTGCCTGGAGTTCAGGGTTTCAGCCCCAGCATTTT. This encodes CAWSSGFQPQHF. The genes are TRBV30 and TRBJ1-5; possible D gene TRBD1, 5 bases. Germline lookup yields CDR1 GTSNPN and CDR2 SVGIG (reference sequence). The CDR3 length is 12 residues. Trimming cost V 2 bases and J 6 bases, with 8 bases left between them.

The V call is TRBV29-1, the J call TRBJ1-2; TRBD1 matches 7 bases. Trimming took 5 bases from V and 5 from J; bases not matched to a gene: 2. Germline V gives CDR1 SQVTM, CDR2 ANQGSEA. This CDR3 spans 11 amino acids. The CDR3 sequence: CSVRQGYGYTF. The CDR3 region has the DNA TGCAGCGTTAGACAGGGATATGGCTACACCTTC.

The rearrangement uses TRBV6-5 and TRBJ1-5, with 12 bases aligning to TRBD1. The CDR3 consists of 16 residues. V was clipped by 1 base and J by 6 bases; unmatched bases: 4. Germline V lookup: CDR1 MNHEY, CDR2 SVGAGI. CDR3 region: CASSYYGTGGSQPQHF. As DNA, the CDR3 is TGTGCCAGCAGTTACTATGGGACAGGGGGCAGTCAGCCCCAGCATTTT.

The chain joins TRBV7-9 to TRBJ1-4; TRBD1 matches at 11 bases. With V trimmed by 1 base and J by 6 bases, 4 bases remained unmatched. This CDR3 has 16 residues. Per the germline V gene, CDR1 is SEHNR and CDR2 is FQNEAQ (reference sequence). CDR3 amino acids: CASSLGGTGGHEKLFF. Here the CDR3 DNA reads TGTGCCAGCAGCTTAGGAGGGACAGGGGGACATGAAAAACTGTTTTTT.

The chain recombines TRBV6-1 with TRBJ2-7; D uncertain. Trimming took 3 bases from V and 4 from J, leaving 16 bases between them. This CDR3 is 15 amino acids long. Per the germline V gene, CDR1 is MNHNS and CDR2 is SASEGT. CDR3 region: CASSDLPRSRYEQYF. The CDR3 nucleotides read TGTGCCAGCAGTGATCTCCCTCGGAGTCGGTACGAGCAGTACTTC.

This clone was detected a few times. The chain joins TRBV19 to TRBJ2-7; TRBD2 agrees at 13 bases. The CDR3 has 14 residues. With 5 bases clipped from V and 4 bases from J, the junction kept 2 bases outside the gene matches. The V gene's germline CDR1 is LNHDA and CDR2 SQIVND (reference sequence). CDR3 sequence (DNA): TGTGCCAGTAGTTCACTAGCGGGAGGGTACGAGCAGTACTTC. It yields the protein CASSSLAGGYEQYF.

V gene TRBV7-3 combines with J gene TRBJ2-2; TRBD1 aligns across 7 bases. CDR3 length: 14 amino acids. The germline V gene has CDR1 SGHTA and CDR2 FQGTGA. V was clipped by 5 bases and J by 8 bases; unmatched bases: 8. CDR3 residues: CASSPQGVRGELFF. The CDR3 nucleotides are TGTGCCAGCAGCCCCCAGGGGGTTCGGGGGGAGCTGTTTTTT.

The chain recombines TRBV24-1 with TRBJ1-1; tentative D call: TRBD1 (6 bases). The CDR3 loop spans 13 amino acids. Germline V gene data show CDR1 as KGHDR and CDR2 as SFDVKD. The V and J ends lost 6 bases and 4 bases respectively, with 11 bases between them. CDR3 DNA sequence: TGTGCCACCAGTAGCAGGGGTGGCACTGAAGCTTTCTTT. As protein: CATSSRGGTEAFF.

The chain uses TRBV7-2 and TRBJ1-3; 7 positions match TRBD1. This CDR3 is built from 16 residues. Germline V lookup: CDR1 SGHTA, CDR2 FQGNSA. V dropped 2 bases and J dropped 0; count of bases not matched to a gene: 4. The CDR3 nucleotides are TGTGCCAGCAGCTTAACAGGGGACCGCTCTGGAAACACCATATATTTT. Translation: CASSLTGDRSGNTIYF.

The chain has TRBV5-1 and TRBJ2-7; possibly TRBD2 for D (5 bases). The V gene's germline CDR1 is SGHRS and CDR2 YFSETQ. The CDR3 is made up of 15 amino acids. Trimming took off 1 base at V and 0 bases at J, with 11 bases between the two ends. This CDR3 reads CASSLYMGASYEQYF. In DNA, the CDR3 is TGCGCCAGCAGCTTGTATATGGGAGCCTCCTACGAGCAGTACTTC.